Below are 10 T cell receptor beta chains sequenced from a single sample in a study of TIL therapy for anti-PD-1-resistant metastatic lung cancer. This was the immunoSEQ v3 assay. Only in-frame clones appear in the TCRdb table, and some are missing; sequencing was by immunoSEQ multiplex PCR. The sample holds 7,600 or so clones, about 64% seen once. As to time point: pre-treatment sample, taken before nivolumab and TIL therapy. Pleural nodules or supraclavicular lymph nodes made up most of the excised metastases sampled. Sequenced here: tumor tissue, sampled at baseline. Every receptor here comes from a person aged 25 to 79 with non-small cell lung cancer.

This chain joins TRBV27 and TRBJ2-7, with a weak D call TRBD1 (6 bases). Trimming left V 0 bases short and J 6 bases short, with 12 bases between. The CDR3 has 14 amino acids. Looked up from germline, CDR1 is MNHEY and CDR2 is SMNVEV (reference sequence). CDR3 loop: CASSLSPRGGEQYF. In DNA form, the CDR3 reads TGTGCCAGCAGTTTATCGCCCAGAGGGGGCGAGCAGTACTTC.

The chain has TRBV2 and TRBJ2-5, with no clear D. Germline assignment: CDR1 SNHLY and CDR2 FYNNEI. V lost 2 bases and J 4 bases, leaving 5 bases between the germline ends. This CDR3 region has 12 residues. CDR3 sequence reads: CASSEQRETQYF. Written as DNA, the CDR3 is TGTGCCAGCAGTGAACAGAGAGAGACCCAGTACTTC.

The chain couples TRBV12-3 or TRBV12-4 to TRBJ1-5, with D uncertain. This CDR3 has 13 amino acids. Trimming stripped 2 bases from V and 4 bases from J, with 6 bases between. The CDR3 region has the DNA TGTGCCAGCAGTTTAAGCCAGAATCAGCCCCAGCATTTT. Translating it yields CASSLSQNQPQHF.

The CDR3 spells CATSGGFAERASGNEQFF. CDR3 DNA sequence: TGTGCCACCAGTGGGGGCTTTGCAGAGCGGGCCTCGGGGAATGAGCAGTTCTTC. The rearrangement links TRBV24-1 to TRBJ2-1; perhaps TRBD2 as D (6 bases). The V gene lost 5 bases and the J gene lost 7 bases, with 26 bases spanning the gap. The CDR3 totals 18 residues. Germline CDR1 and CDR2: KGHDR and SFDVKD.

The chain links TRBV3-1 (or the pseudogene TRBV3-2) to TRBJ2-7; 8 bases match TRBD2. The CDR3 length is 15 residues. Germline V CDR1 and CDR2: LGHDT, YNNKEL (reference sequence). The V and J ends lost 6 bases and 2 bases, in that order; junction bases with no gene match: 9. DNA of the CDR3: TGTGCCAGCAGACTCGGACTAGCTGACGCCTACGAGCAGTACTTC. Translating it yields CASRLGLADAYEQYF.

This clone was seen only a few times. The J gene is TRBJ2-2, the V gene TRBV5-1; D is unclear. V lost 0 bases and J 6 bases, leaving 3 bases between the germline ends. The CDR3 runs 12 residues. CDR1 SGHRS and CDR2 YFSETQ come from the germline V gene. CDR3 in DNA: TGCGCCAGCAGCTTGGCCCCCGGGGAGCTGTTTTTT. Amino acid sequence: CASSLAPGELFF.

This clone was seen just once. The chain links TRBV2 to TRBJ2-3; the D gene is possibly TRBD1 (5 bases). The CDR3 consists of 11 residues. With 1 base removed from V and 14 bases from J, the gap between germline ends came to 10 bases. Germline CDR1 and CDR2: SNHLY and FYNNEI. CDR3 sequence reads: CASSEGGRRYF. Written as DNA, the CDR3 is TGTGCCAGCAGTGAAGGGGGCCGGCGGTATTTT.

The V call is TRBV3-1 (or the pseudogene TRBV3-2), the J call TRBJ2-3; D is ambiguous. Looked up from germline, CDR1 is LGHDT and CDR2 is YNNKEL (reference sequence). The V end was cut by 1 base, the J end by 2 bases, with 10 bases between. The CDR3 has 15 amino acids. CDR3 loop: CASSQATDYTDTQYF. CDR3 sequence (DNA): TGTGCCAGCAGCCAAGCGACGGATTACACAGATACGCAGTATTTT.

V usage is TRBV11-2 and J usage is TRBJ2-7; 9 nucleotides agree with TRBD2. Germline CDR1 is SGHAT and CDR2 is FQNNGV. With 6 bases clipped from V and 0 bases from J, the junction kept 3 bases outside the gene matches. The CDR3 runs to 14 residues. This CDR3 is CASSSSGNSYEQYF. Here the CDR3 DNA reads TGTGCCAGCAGTTCTAGCGGGAACTCCTACGAGCAGTACTTC.

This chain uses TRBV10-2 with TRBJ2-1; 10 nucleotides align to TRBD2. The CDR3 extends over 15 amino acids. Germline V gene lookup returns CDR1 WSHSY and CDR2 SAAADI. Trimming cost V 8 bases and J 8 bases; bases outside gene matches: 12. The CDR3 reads CASALLGTSEYEQFF. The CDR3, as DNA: TGCGCCAGCGCCCTACTTGGGACTAGCGAGTATGAGCAGTTCTTC.